Below are 15 T cell receptor beta chains sequenced from a single sample in a study of regulatory T cells in long-lasting Graves disease. HTBI primers from iRepertoire and Arm-PCR of CDR3 regions yielded the TCR beta libraries. TCRdb re-derived calls from the multiplex PCR reads in MiXCR, one entry per CDR3 protein. The sample gives about 340,000 distinct CDR3 sequences, around a fifth of which show up once; 25% to 30% is in the top ten. Time point in this sample: persistent/refractory GD, antithyroid drugs over 5 years with positive TRAb. PBMC RNA served as the TCR library source. Source: peripheral blood mononuclear cells (PBMCs), taken when the disease was refractory, from a patient treated with antithyroid drugs. The receptors shown here come from a female donor with Graves disease.

This clonotype has only a few counts. This chain joins TRBV12-3 or TRBV12-4 and TRBJ2-4, with D possibly matching TRBD1 (5 bases). Trimming stripped 3 bases from V and 8 bases from J, with 14 bases between. CDR3 length: 14 amino acids. The CDR3 nucleotides are TGTGCCAGCAGTTTCTTGAATAGGGGCGACATTCAGTACTTC. Its protein is CASSFLNRGDIQYF.

This clonotype was observed many times. J is TRBJ2-7 and V is TRBV28; 14 bases align to TRBD2. The V and J ends lost 5 bases and 4 bases, in that order; junction bases with no gene match: 7. The CDR3 has 16 amino acids. Per the germline V gene, CDR1 is MDHEN and CDR2 is SYDVKM. The CDR3 sequence is CASSLGGTSGSYEQYF. DNA of the CDR3: TGTGCCAGCAGTCTCGGGGGGACTAGCGGGAGTTACGAGCAGTACTTC.

This clonotype was detected a few times. V is TRBV18 and J is TRBJ1-6; perhaps TRBD1 as D (5 bases). CDR1 and CDR2 from the germline V gene are KGHSH and LQKENI. The V end lost 4 bases, the J end lost 7 bases, and 14 bases lay between the germline ends. The CDR3 spans 15 residues. CDR3 region: CASSRDEPPNSPLHF. The CDR3 nucleotides are TGTGCCAGCTCACGGGACGAACCTCCAAATTCACCCCTCCACTTT.

The CDR3 bases are TGCGCCAGCAGTCAATTGCTCACGCCCCTCCTTGGCTACACCTTC. Encoded protein: CASSQLLTPLLGYTF. This sequence joins TRBV4-1 and TRBJ1-2, with D uncertain. The CDR3 is 15 residues long. The V end was cut by 6 bases, the J end by 7 bases, with 21 bases between. CDR1 and CDR2 (germline): MGHRA, YSYEKL.

Regarding this clonotype: This may stem from a read error, because a much larger clone lies one nucleotide away. The chain uses TRBV5-1 and TRBJ2-6; D tentatively reads TRBD1 or TRBD2 (5 bases each). This CDR3 is 16 amino acids long. Germline V gene data show CDR1 as SGHRS and CDR2 as YFSETQ. CDR3 loop: CASSLASGSGASVLTF. Here the CDR3 DNA reads TGCGCCAGCAGCTTGGCCTCCGGGTCCGGGGCCAGCGTCCTGACTTTC.

J is TRBJ2-7 and V is TRBV6-1; TRBD1 agrees at 8 bases. The CDR3 runs 16 residues. Germline V gene data show CDR1 as MNHNS and CDR2 as SASEGT. The ends lost 2 bases at V and 5 bases at J; junction bases unmatched: 11. The CDR3 loop reads CASSEPTGQGWDEQYF. CDR3 nucleotide sequence: TGTGCCAGCAGTGAACCTACAGGACAGGGCTGGGACGAGCAGTACTTC.

Many counts were recorded for this clonotype. This chain joins TRBV6-1 and TRBJ2-4, with 7 positions matching TRBD1. Germline CDR1 and CDR2: MNHNS and SASEGT. The CDR3 is 15 residues long. V was clipped by 10 bases and J by 0 bases; unmatched bases: 9. CDR3 in amino acids: CATADRALAKNIQYF. As DNA, the CDR3 is TGTGCCACCGCCGACAGGGCGCTAGCCAAAAACATTCAGTACTTC.

This clonotype has at least ten counts. The chain carries TRBV13 and TRBJ1-1, with TRBD1 identical over 7 bases. The CDR3 is 17 amino acids. V shed 0 bases and J 0 bases; nucleotides not matched to a gene: 7. Germline V gene sequence: CDR1 PRHDT, CDR2 FYEKMQ (reference sequence). The CDR3: CASSLGWRGPLNTEAFF. In DNA form, the CDR3 reads TGTGCCAGCAGCTTAGGCTGGAGGGGGCCCTTGAACACTGAAGCTTTCTTT.

The chain has TRBV30 and TRBJ1-6; TRBD1 is a possible D gene (5 bases). This CDR3 has 13 amino acids. Germline loops: CDR1 GTSNPN, CDR2 SVGIG (reference sequence). Trimming removed 3 bases at V and 7 bases at J, with 10 bases between. The CDR3 here is CAWSYGGNSPLHF. CDR3 in DNA: TGTGCCTGGAGCTACGGGGGGAATTCACCCCTCCACTTT.

This clonotype was observed a single time. The genes are TRBV19 and TRBJ1-1, with TRBD1 matching 8 bases. Germline CDR1 and CDR2: LNHDA and SQIVND (reference sequence). CDR3 length equals 14 residues. V dropped 7 bases and J dropped 3; count of bases not matched to a gene: 7. CDR3 protein: CASNGETGDTEAFF. DNA of the CDR3: TGTGCCAGTAACGGGGAGACAGGGGACACTGAAGCTTTCTTT.

This clonotype was seen a few times. The genes are TRBV11-2 and TRBJ2-7; 7 bases are a match to TRBD1. This CDR3 has 15 residues. CDR1 is SGHAT, CDR2 FQNNGV, per germline. The V segment lost 5 bases and the J segment 3 bases; nucleotides outside the gene matches: 10. The CDR3 nucleotides read TGTGCCAGCAGCCCCCGCGGTGGGACAGTCTACGAGCAGTACTTC. Protein product: CASSPRGGTVYEQYF.

The rearrangement uses TRBV29-1 and TRBJ2-7; D perhaps matches TRBD2 (6 bases). The V end was cut by 4 bases, the J end by 2 bases, with 12 bases between. This CDR3 has 13 amino acids. Germline V gives CDR1 SQVTM, CDR2 ANQGSEA. CDR3 in DNA: TGCAGCGTTGTCGCCGGGGGACCCTACGAGCAGTACTTC. Amino acid sequence: CSVVAGGPYEQYF.

This clonotype was detected many times. This chain uses TRBV2 with TRBJ1-2; tentative D call: TRBD1 (6 bases). Between the trimmed V and J ends, which lost 6 bases and 8 bases, there was a span of 13 bases. The germline V gene encodes CDR1 SNHLY and CDR2 FYNNEI. This CDR3 comprises 12 residues. The CDR3 spells CASSRGAGGYTF. Here the CDR3 DNA reads TGTGCCAGCAGCAGGGGTGCCGGGGGCTACACCTTC.

This clonotype was picked up many times. The J gene is TRBJ2-7, the V gene TRBV28, with D hard to call. CDR3 length: 12 residues. V lost 2 bases to trimming and J lost 2 bases, with 4 bases between them. CDR1 and CDR2 from the germline V gene are MDHEN and SYDVKM. CDR3 residues: CASSLPPYEQYF. CDR3 bases: TGTGCCAGCAGTTTACCACCCTACGAGCAGTACTTC.

This clonotype showed up just a few times. The J gene is TRBJ2-5, the V gene TRBV4-1, with D possibly TRBD2 on 6 matching bases. Per germline, CDR1 MGHRA and CDR2 YSYEKL. Trimming pared 1 base from V and 5 bases from J, leaving 26 bases between. This CDR3 is 19 amino acids long. The CDR3 reads CASSQVPRSGTRVGETQYF. The CDR3 nucleotides are TGCGCCAGCAGCCAAGTACCCCGTTCCGGGACTCGGGTAGGGGAGACCCAGTACTTC.